The present T cell receptor beta chain was sequenced within a study of T cell repertoires in cytomegalovirus infection. Study-level background: It was the public TCR beta signatures that indicated both CMV infection and matching HLA type.

Whole-study results and caveats: Summed frequency of public TCR beta families distinguished CMV carriers with the relevant HLA. Dominating the ex vivo response were HLA-C-restricted CMV-specific TCR beta clonotypes.

A single record per CDR3 protein comes from TCRdb applying MiXCR to the reads. The table shows approximately 550,000 distinct CDR3 sequences, with more than 15% occurring only once. There are 14 residues in the CDR3. Looked up from germline, CDR1 is SEHNR and CDR2 is FQNEAQ (reference sequence). Trimming took 4 bases from V and 3 from J, leaving 13 bases between them. This clonotype came up many times. Its cognate antigen is unknown. This clonotype was obtained from a human donor in good health (CMV status not recorded). Some clones in this sample may be carry-over from other donors' samples. Sequences were obtained from CD8+ T cells from PBMCs. The rearrangement joins TRBV7-9 to TRBJ2-7, with D possibly matching TRBD1 (7 bases). In nucleotides, the CDR3 is TGTGCCAGCAGCTCGGGACAGACTAGCTACGAGCAGTACTTC. Protein sequence: CASSSGQTSYEQYF.